The entry below gives a single T cell receptor (beta chain) sequence along with its context. The antigen is undetermined. This entry belongs to a study of CXCR3-negative and CXCR3-positive naive CD8 T cells. Study background: Total TRB output reached 130 million to 150 million reads, about 1.5 +/- 0.3 million per library.

The CDR3 contains 16 residues. Looked up from germline, CDR1 is SGHRS and CDR2 is YFSETQ. Study results and caveats: Memory CD8+ cells showed much lower diversity, while both naive subsets displayed comparably high diversity. Against CXCR3-negative naive cells, CXCR3-positive naive cells showed more hydrophobic TRB CDR3s. Naive CXCR3-negative and CXCR3-positive cells had similar TRBV-TRBJ usage; memory differed.

All TRB cDNA libraries came from 5' RACE performed with UMI labels. TCRdb derives one entry per CDR3 protein from the 5' RACE reads, leaving out DNA. In total, the table holds tens of thousands of distinct CDR3 sequences. The sample consisted of naive CXCR3+ CD8+ T cells from blood. Subset denoted: CD45RO-CCR7+CD27+CD95- naive CD8+ T cells expressing CXCR3 (TNR3+). The V call is TRBV5-1, the J call TRBJ2-5; TCRdb reports TRBD1, a call that lacks DNA to check it against. This TCR was sampled from a human donor in good health. Some clones in this sample may be carry-over from other donors' samples. CDR3 protein: CASSQWDRGTEETQYF.